This TCR beta chain was documented in a study of T cells in Graves' hyperthyroidism and ophthalmopathy. A note on this clonotype: The antigen is undetermined.

The V gene lost 1 base and the J gene lost 2 bases, with 10 bases spanning the gap. Germline V gene sequence: CDR1 LNHNV, CDR2 YYDKDF (reference sequence). This CDR3 spans 15 amino acids. Study results and caveats: A model built on 13 V-J features separated ophthalmopathy from stable hyperthyroidism.

There were TCR beta CDR3 regions amplified from RNA transcripts. First-round RT-PCR with HTBI primers amplified the TCR CDR3 region. TCRdb reprocessed the multiplex PCR reads with MiXCR, giving one entry per CDR3 protein. The table lists a few hundred thousand distinct CDR3 sequences, 21% of them singletons. This clonotype originated in a woman between 45 and 65 years old with Graves' hyperthyroidism. The sample consisted of blood. The chain is built from TRBV15 and TRBJ2-3; D gene unclear. The CDR3 nucleotides read TGTGCCACCAGCAGAGGACCCCGTTCCACAGATACGCAGTATTTT. This sequence encodes CATSRGPRSTDTQYF.